This passage covers 22 T cell receptor beta chains from one sample sequenced in a study of response to subunit inactivated influenza vaccine. Via MiXCR, TCRdb re-called the RT-PCR reads, giving one row per CDR3 protein. Here the sample spans fewer than 400,000 distinct CDR3 sequences, roughly 22% being singletons. The sample in question was PBMCs from blood, obtained roughly 20 months after vaccination. The origin of the receptors is a man between 50 and 69 years old who received an inactivated influenza vaccine.

This clonotype was detected only a few times. This chain uses TRBV6-1 with TRBJ1-2; 7 bases agree with TRBD1. CDR1 is MNHNS, CDR2 SASEGT, per germline. This CDR3 contains 13 residues. The V gene end was trimmed by 4 bases and the J gene end by 4 bases; junction bases not matched to a gene: 3. CDR3 DNA sequence: TGTGCCAGCAGTGCCCGGGACAGCTATGGCTACACCTTC. This translates into CASSARDSYGYTF.

The table lists this clonotype with many counts. Relative to the germline gene, one junction end is altered; a read error may explain this. The genes are TRBV20-1 and TRBJ1-1, with D unclear. CDR3 length equals 11 residues. Looked up from germline, CDR1 is DFQATT and CDR2 is SNEGSKA (reference sequence). CDR3 nucleotide sequence: TGCAGTGCCAGAGACCACGATGAAGCTTTCTTT. Residues: CSARDHDEAFF.

V usage is TRBV9 and J usage is TRBJ2-3; D possibly corresponds to TRBD2 (6 bases). The CDR3 consists of 21 residues. Per the germline V gene, CDR1 is SGDLS and CDR2 is YYNGEE. The ends were cut back, 0 bases at V and 0 bases at J, with 26 bases in the middle. The CDR3 spells CASSVATSTFRGGLSTDTQYF. CDR3 in DNA: TGTGCCAGCAGCGTAGCTACGTCTACGTTTAGGGGAGGCCTCAGCACAGATACGCAGTATTTT.

This chain links TRBV29-1 with TRBJ2-7, with 8 bases lining up with TRBD1. Germline CDR1 SQVTM, CDR2 ANQGSEA. V lost 0 bases, J lost 4 bases, and 8 bases stayed unmatched. This CDR3 has 15 amino acids. The CDR3 bases are TGCAGCGTTGAAGAACTTGGACAGGGTGGGTACGAGCAGTACTTC. As protein: CSVEELGQGGYEQYF.

This clonotype showed up many times. The chain links TRBV20-1 to TRBJ1-5; tentatively, D is TRBD1 (5 bases). From germline, CDR1 is DFQATT and CDR2 SNEGSKA (reference sequence). V was trimmed by 1 base and J by 9 bases, leaving 13 bases between them. The CDR3 length is 13 residues. The CDR3 reads CSARAVQRGPQHF. The CDR3 DNA follows: TGCAGTGCTAGAGCGGTACAAAGGGGGCCCCAGCATTTT.

The sample holds a few counts of this clonotype. The gene calls are TRBV9 and TRBJ1-3, with 7 bases identical to TRBD1. V was clipped by 2 bases and J by 0 bases; unmatched bases: 8. Germline assignment: CDR1 SGDLS and CDR2 YYNGEE. The CDR3 is 17 amino acids. As DNA, the CDR3 is TGTGCCAGCAGCGTTGACCCGGGACAGAGCTCTGGAAACACCATATATTTT. It codes for CASSVDPGQSSGNTIYF.

This clonotype was recorded a few times. The chain is built from TRBV5-1 and TRBJ2-7; TRBD2 might be the D (5 bases). The V end was cut by 2 bases, the J end by 2 bases, with 14 bases between. Germline V gene data show CDR1 as SGHRS and CDR2 as YFSETQ. The length of the CDR3 is 15 residues. CDR3 sequence: CASSFAEAPPYEQYF. In DNA form, the CDR3 reads TGCGCCAGCAGCTTCGCGGAGGCCCCCCCCTACGAGCAGTACTTC. Based on the CDR3 plus reference TRBV5-1 and TRBJ2-7, the full variable domain is KAGVTQTPRYLIKTRGQQVTLSCSPISGHRSVSWYQQTPGQGLQFLFEYFSETQRNKGNFPGRFSGRQFSNSRSEMNVSTLELGDSALYLCASSFAEAPPYEQYFGPGTRLTVT.

This clonotype turned up a few times. This chain links TRBV29-1 with TRBJ2-7; 8 bases agree with TRBD1. The CDR3 loop spans 14 amino acids. J lost 4 bases, V lost 6 bases, and 11 bases had no gene match. The germline CDR1 and CDR2 sequences are SQVTM and ANQGSEA. CDR3: CSVVKGQGLYEQYF. Here the CDR3 DNA reads TGCAGCGTGGTCAAAGGACAGGGTCTTTACGAGCAGTACTTC.

This clonotype was counted a single time. V gene TRBV5-4 combines with J gene TRBJ2-7; 9 nucleotides match TRBD1. Germline V gene sequence: CDR1 SGHNT, CDR2 YYREEE (reference sequence). The length of the CDR3 is 15 residues. With V trimmed by 4 bases and J by 3 bases, 8 bases remained unmatched. The CDR3 loop reads CASSLGGQGIYEQYF. DNA of the CDR3: TGTGCCAGCAGCCTGGGCGGACAGGGGATCTACGAGCAGTACTTC.

This chain uses TRBV12-3 or TRBV12-4 with TRBJ1-5, with D tentatively TRBD1 (5 bases). This CDR3 region has 15 residues. Trimming left V 5 bases short and J 2 bases short, with 13 bases between. The CDR3 sequence: CASSTLLGGNQPQHF. In DNA form, the CDR3 reads TGTGCCAGCAGTACCCTTTTGGGGGGCAATCAGCCCCAGCATTTT.

The V gene is TRBV2, the J gene TRBJ2-7, with 7 bases matching TRBD1. Trimming at V came to 5 bases and at J to 4 bases, leaving 8 bases not matched to a gene. Germline CDR1 and CDR2: SNHLY and FYNNEI. The CDR3 is 14 residues long. CDR3 loop: CASSMTGRAYEQYF. The CDR3 region has the DNA TGTGCCAGCAGTATGACAGGGCGTGCGTACGAGCAGTACTTC.

A few counts support this clonotype. This sequence joins TRBV7-9 and TRBJ1-1; D uncertain. Germline values: CDR1 SEHNR, CDR2 FQNEAQ (reference sequence). The length of the CDR3 is 13 residues. V dropped 6 bases and J dropped 1 base, with 9 bases sitting between them. In nucleotides, the CDR3 is TGTGCCAGCAGATTAAAGGGGAACACTGAAGCTTTCTTT. Translation gives CASRLKGNTEAFF.

V gene TRBV11-1 combines with J gene TRBJ1-1; D possibly corresponds to TRBD1 (6 bases). CDR3 size: 18 residues. The V gene's germline CDR1 is SGHAT and CDR2 FQDESV (reference sequence). V lost 2 bases to trimming and J lost 0 bases, with 19 bases between them. The chain's CDR3 is CASSLKVDWGHLNTEAFF. The CDR3 DNA reads TGTGCCAGCAGCTTAAAAGTAGACTGGGGACACTTGAACACTGAAGCTTTCTTT.

The rearrangement uses TRBV4-3 and TRBJ2-7; 9 bases match TRBD2. The CDR3 is made up of 15 amino acids. Germline CDR1 LGHNA, CDR2 YSLEER. V gave up 7 bases and J gave up 3 bases; unmatched junction bases: 10. The CDR3 is CASTEASGGHYEQYF. As DNA, the CDR3 is TGCGCCAGCACCGAGGCCAGCGGGGGGCACTACGAGCAGTACTTC.

With respect to this clonotype: A read error may be the cause here, since a much bigger clone is one base away. The V call is TRBV2, the J call TRBJ1-1, with D uncertain. With 7 bases removed from V and 4 bases from J, the gap between germline ends came to 10 bases. The CDR3 has 12 residues. Per the germline V gene, CDR1 is SNHLY and CDR2 is FYNNEI. CDR3 bases: TGTGCCAGCAAGCAGATGAGCACTGAAGCTTTCTTT. This codes for CASKQMSTEAFF. Based on the CDR3 plus reference TRBV2 and TRBJ1-1, the full variable domain is EPEVTQTPSHQVTQMGQEVILRCVPISNHLYFYWYRQILGQKVEFLVSFYNNEISEKSEIFDDQFSVERPDGSNFTLKIRSTKLEDSAMYFCASKQMSTEAFFGQGTRLTVV.

The sample holds many counts of this clonotype. The chain carries TRBV20-1 and TRBJ1-1, with unresolved D. The CDR3 loop spans 12 amino acids. CDR1 is DFQATT, CDR2 SNEGSKA, per germline (reference sequence). Trimming removed 6 bases at V and 3 bases at J, with 11 bases between. For the CDR3, the DNA is TGCAGTGCCCTAGTACTGTACACTGAAGCTTTCTTT. It encodes CSALVLYTEAFF.

This chain joins TRBV7-1 and TRBJ1-6; D remains unclear. TRBV7-1 is identified as an open reading frame with a role that is uncertain. Trimming left V 9 bases short and J 1 base short, with 10 bases between. There are 14 residues in the CDR3. The CDR3 here is CASMVGSYNSPLHF. The CDR3 nucleotides are TGTGCCAGTATGGTTGGATCCTATAATTCACCCCTCCACTTT.

The chain uses TRBV28 and TRBJ1-6, with TRBD1 matching over 7 bases. Germline V gives CDR1 MDHEN, CDR2 SYDVKM. The CDR3 has 13 amino acids. V was pared by 8 bases and J by 4 bases, with 2 bases of the junction left unmatched. CDR3 coding DNA: TGTGCCAGCGGGACAGCATATAATTCACCCCTCCACTTT. Translating gives CASGTAYNSPLHF.

This clonotype was seen repeatedly, ten times or more. The chain is built from TRBV18 and TRBJ2-4; 8 nucleotides align to TRBD2. The CDR3 loop spans 17 amino acids. Germline V CDR1 and CDR2: KGHSH, LQKENI. J lost 3 bases, V lost 3 bases, and 10 bases had no gene match. CDR3: CASSPPRGGNDKNIQYF. As DNA, the CDR3 is TGTGCCAGCTCACCCCCCCGGGGGGGCAACGACAAAAACATTCAGTACTTC.

This clonotype was recorded a few times. An end of the junction does not agree with germline; a read error may underlie this. The rearrangement joins TRBV12-3 or TRBV12-4 to TRBJ1-6; D remains ambiguous. CDR3 length: 13 residues. CDR3 residues: CASGLLVNSPLHF. The DNA of the CDR3 is TGTGCCAGCGGTTTGTTGGTGAATTCACCCCTCCACTTT.

This clonotype was recorded many times. CDR3 DNA sequence: TGTGCCAGCAGTTACGGGGGCGCCCCCACTGAAGCTTTCTTT. Protein product: CASSYGGAPTEAFF. V gene TRBV12-3 or TRBV12-4 combines with J gene TRBJ1-1; D is perhaps TRBD1 (6 bases). The CDR3 has 14 amino acids. The germline V and J ends were trimmed by 4 bases and 4 bases, with 13 bases remaining between them.

A few counts support this clonotype. The V gene is TRBV9, the J gene TRBJ1-6; D remains ambiguous. Trimming pared 3 bases from V and 7 bases from J, leaving 14 bases between. The CDR3 has 15 residues. Germline V CDR1 and CDR2: SGDLS, YYNGEE. CDR3 protein: CASSASTARNSPLHF. The DNA for the CDR3 is TGTGCCAGCAGCGCCTCGACGGCGAGGAATTCACCCCTCCACTTT.